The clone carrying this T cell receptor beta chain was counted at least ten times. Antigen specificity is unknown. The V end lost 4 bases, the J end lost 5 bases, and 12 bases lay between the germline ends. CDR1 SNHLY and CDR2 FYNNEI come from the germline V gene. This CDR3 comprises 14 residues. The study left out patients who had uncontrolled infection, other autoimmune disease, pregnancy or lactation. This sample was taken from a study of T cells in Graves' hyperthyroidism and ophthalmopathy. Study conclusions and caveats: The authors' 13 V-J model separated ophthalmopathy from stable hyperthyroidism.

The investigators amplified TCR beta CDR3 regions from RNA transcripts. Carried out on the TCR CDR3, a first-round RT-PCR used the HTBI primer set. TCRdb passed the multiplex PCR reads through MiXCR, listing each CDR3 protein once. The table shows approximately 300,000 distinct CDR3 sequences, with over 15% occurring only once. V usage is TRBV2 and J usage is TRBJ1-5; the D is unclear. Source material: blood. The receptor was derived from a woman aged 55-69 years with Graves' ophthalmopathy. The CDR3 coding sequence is TGTGCCAGCAGTGGGCCTTTACCCCATCAGCCCCAGCATTTT. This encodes CASSGPLPHQPQHF.